This T cell receptor (beta chain) emerged from a study of OX40 agonist ivuxolimab in advanced cancers. The CDR3 loop spans 17 amino acids. Trimming took 4 bases from V and 5 from J; bases not matched to a gene: 11. Germline V gives CDR1 KGHSH, CDR2 LQKENI. Sequencing used immunoSEQ multiplex PCR; TCRdb keeps in-frame clones, though not all of them. The table lists 83,000 or so clones, 65% to 85% of them singletons. Here the sequenced sample was CD4+ or CD8+ T cells sorted from blood, taken in a trial of the OX40 agonist ivuxolimab. V usage is TRBV18 and J usage is TRBJ1-2; 12 bases are a match to TRBD1. This sequence was found in an adult with an advanced solid tumor such as melanoma, head and neck, liver or kidney cancer. The chain's CDR3 is CASSLGQGAAQGYGYTF. In DNA form, the CDR3 reads TGTGCCAGCTCACTGGGACAGGGGGCGGCTCAAGGATATGGCTACACCTTC. Full variable domain (outside the CDR3, taken from reference TRBV18 and TRBJ1-2): NAGVMQNPRHLVRRRGQEARLRCSPMKGHSHVYWYRQLPEEGLKFMVYLQKENIIDESGMPKERFSAEFPKEGPSILRIQQVVRGDSAAYFCASSLGQGAAQGYGYTFGSGTRLTVV.